The 30 T cell receptor beta chains below were found in one sample sequenced in a study of T cells in Graves' hyperthyroidism and ophthalmopathy. TCR beta CDR3 regions were amplified from RNA. The HTBI primer set drove a first-round RT-PCR of the TCR CDR3. MiXCR, applied by TCRdb to the multiplex PCR reads, yields one record per CDR3 protein. The repertoire holds 750,000 to 950,000 distinct CDR3 sequences, with 35% to 45% as singletons. Sequencing was performed on blood. These receptors were obtained from a man in his late teens or twenties with Graves' hyperthyroidism.

The chain joins TRBV7-2 to TRBJ2-5; 10 positions agree with TRBD1. Germline trimming cut 0 bases from V and 5 bases from J; bases unmatched to any gene: 6. Germline V gene data show CDR1 as SGHTA and CDR2 as FQGNSA. CDR3 size: 16 residues. The CDR3 DNA reads TGTGCCAGCAGCTTAGCTTGGGGACAGGGGAGGGAGACCCAGTACTTC. Translation gives CASSLAWGQGRETQYF.

This clonotype has more than one count but fewer than ten. The V gene is TRBV7-2, the J gene TRBJ2-7; the D gene is possibly TRBD2 (5 bases). Deletions cut 5 bases from V and 4 bases from J, with 15 bases between. Looked up from germline, CDR1 is SGHTA and CDR2 is FQGNSA. The CDR3 loop spans 14 amino acids. The DNA for the CDR3 is TGTGCCAGCAGCCAAGATTTCTGGACTTACGAGCAGTACTTC. This codes for CASSQDFWTYEQYF.

In its sample, this clonotype was seen a few times. This chain joins TRBV5-5 and TRBJ2-5; D uncertain. Germline-derived CDR1 and CDR2 are SGHKS and YYEKEE (reference sequence). CDR3 size: 13 residues. V lost 0 bases and J 4 bases, leaving 7 bases between the germline ends. The CDR3 DNA sequence: TGTGCCAGCAGCTTGGATGAGTTAGAGACCCAGTACTTC. It specifies CASSLDELETQYF.

The table lists this clonotype with many counts. The chain links TRBV12-3 or TRBV12-4 to TRBJ2-2; D unclear. There are 12 residues in the CDR3. V was clipped by 6 bases and J by 3 bases, with 5 bases between them. The CDR3 nucleotides are TGTGCCAGCAGGCCTGACACCGGGGAGCTGTTTTTT. As protein: CASRPDTGELFF.

As regards this clonotype: One end of the junction fails to match germline, which may point to a read error. The J gene is TRBJ2-2, the V gene TRBV7-3; TRBD2 is a possible D gene (6 bases). Germline CDR1 is SGHTA and CDR2 is FQGTGA. This CDR3 contains 13 residues. The CDR3 loop reads CASRDREPGELFF. The CDR3 nucleotides are TGCGCCAGCAGGGATCGGGAGCCCGGGGAGCTGTTTTTT.

The chain employs TRBV25-1 and TRBJ2-6; a possible D gene is TRBD1 (5 bases). V was pared by 5 bases and J by 2 bases, with 16 bases between. The CDR3 extends over 17 amino acids. Germline V gene lookup returns CDR1 MGHDK and CDR2 SYGVNS. CDR3 residues: CASSYSQDLTGANVLTF. CDR3 nucleotides: TGTGCCAGCAGTTACTCACAGGATTTAACTGGGGCCAACGTCCTGACTTTC.

On this clonotype: A junction end diverges from the germline sequence, so it may reflect a read error. The chain combines TRBV7-2 with TRBJ2-7, with 10 positions matching TRBD2. This CDR3 spans 15 amino acids. Germline V CDR1 and CDR2: SGHTA, FQGNSA. The CDR3 is CASSFTSGETYEQYF. Written as DNA, the CDR3 is TGTGCCAGCAGCTTTACTAGCGGGGAGACCTACGAGCAATACTTC.

This clonotype was observed many times. This rearrangement joins TRBV7-9 to TRBJ1-1; D is ambiguous. V lost 1 base and J 0 bases, leaving 18 bases between the germline ends. CDR3 length equals 18 residues. Germline loops: CDR1 SEHNR, CDR2 FQNEAQ (reference sequence). The CDR3 DNA is TGTGCCAGCAGCTTAGAGCGGTTGAAAGGACCGATGAACACTGAAGCTTTCTTT. Its translation is CASSLERLKGPMNTEAFF.

This clonotype occurred once. This chain connects TRBV6-5 to TRBJ1-2; D possibly corresponds to TRBD1 (5 bases). V lost 4 bases and J lost 8, with 20 bases in between. CDR1 and CDR2 from the germline V gene are MNHEY and SVGAGI. The CDR3 is 15 residues long. The CDR3 DNA is TGTGCCAGCAGTTTATCCTCCTGGGGGTCGGGCGGCTACACCTTC. Its translation is CASSLSSWGSGGYTF.

This clonotype has a count of ten or more. The V gene is TRBV29-1, the J gene TRBJ1-1, with TRBD1 identical over 7 bases. This CDR3 is built from 14 residues. The germline CDR1 and CDR2 sequences are SQVTM and ANQGSEA. Trimming removed 4 bases from V and 5 bases from J; junction bases left unmatched: 10. CDR3 protein: CSVGKTGRGTEAFF. CDR3 nucleotides: TGCAGCGTTGGGAAGACAGGGCGTGGGACTGAAGCTTTCTTT.

At least ten counts were recorded for this clonotype. The chain has TRBV15 and TRBJ1-5, with 8 nucleotides matching TRBD1. Germline CDR1 LNHNV, CDR2 YYDKDF (reference sequence). This CDR3 is 14 amino acids long. J was trimmed by 3 bases and V by 2 bases; bases with no gene match: 0. The CDR3: CATSRQGANQPQHF. CDR3 nucleotide sequence: TGTGCCACCAGCAGACAGGGGGCCAATCAGCCCCAGCATTTT.

The chain couples TRBV24-1 to TRBJ1-2; D gene uncertain. Trimming stripped 7 bases from V and 8 bases from J, with 22 bases between. The CDR3 is 15 amino acids. In germline, CDR1 is KGHDR, CDR2 SFDVKD. CDR3 loop: CATSPTSDVGEGYTF. Here the CDR3 DNA reads TGTGCCACCAGCCCTACTAGCGATGTCGGGGAAGGCTACACCTTC.

This clonotype has at least ten counts. The chain employs TRBV7-2 and TRBJ2-5, with 7 bases aligning to TRBD2. Unmatched junction bases numbered 4, after V lost 1 base and J lost 2 bases. Per the germline V gene, CDR1 is SGHTA and CDR2 is FQGNSA. The CDR3 loop spans 15 amino acids. In DNA form, the CDR3 reads TGTGCCAGCAGCTTAGTGGGGCGGGAGCAAGAGACCCAGTACTTC. Encoded protein: CASSLVGREQETQYF.

This clonotype was seen only a few times. This chain joins TRBV10-3 and TRBJ2-3; D is perhaps TRBD1 or TRBD2 (6 bases each). Trimming removed 7 bases at V and 4 bases at J, with 12 bases between. The CDR3 loop spans 13 amino acids. Germline V gene data show CDR1 as ENHRY and CDR2 as SYGVKD. The CDR3, as DNA: TGTGCCATCATGGCAGGGGAGGCAGATACGCAGTATTTT. Translation gives CAIMAGEADTQYF.

J is TRBJ1-5 and V is TRBV12-3 or TRBV12-4; unclear D gene. Between the trimmed V and J ends, which lost 3 bases and 5 bases, there was a span of 11 bases. The CDR3 covers 14 residues. CDR3 protein: CASSFGDVDQPQHF. The CDR3 region has the DNA TGTGCCAGCAGTTTTGGGGATGTGGATCAGCCCCAGCATTTT.

This clonotype was observed a handful of times. V gene TRBV20-1 combines with J gene TRBJ2-2; tentatively, D is TRBD1 or TRBD2 (5 bases each). V was trimmed by 0 bases and J by 4 bases, leaving 12 bases between them. The CDR3 consists of 15 residues. Germline V CDR1 and CDR2: DFQATT, SNEGSKA (reference sequence). The CDR3 DNA reads as TGCAGTGCTAGAGATCTAGGGGCGGGCACCGGGGAGCTGTTTTTT. It yields the protein CSARDLGAGTGELFF.

This chain uses TRBV25-1 with TRBJ2-7; TRBD2 is a possible D gene (5 bases). The ends were cut back, 5 bases at V and 6 bases at J, with 14 bases in the middle. Germline values: CDR1 MGHDK, CDR2 SYGVNS. CDR3 length: 13 amino acids. CDR3 DNA: TGTGCCAGCAGTAATCTCGGGGTGAGCGAGCAGTACTTC. Translated, it gives CASSNLGVSEQYF.

This clonotype has ten or more counts. This rearrangement joins TRBV29-1 to TRBJ2-7; TRBD1 matches at 9 bases. V lost 5 bases to trimming and J lost 4 bases; unmatched junction nucleotides: 3. Germline loops: CDR1 SQVTM, CDR2 ANQGSEA. The CDR3 sequence is 12 residues long. CDR3 region: CSVTGGAYEQYF. The CDR3 bases are TGCAGCGTTACAGGGGGCGCGTACGAGCAGTACTTC.

This sequence joins TRBV19 and TRBJ2-7, with 8 bases identical to TRBD2. Germline lookup yields CDR1 LNHDA and CDR2 SQIVND (reference sequence). The ends lost 3 bases at V and 2 bases at J; junction bases unmatched: 6. There are 15 residues in the CDR3. This CDR3 is CASSIQRGPTYEQYF. The CDR3 nucleotides read TGTGCCAGTAGTATCCAGCGGGGGCCGACCTACGAGCAGTACTTC. The complete variable domain, with remaining parts taken from reference TRBV19 and TRBJ2-7, reads DGGITQSPKYLFRKEGQNVTLSCEQNLNHDAMYWYRQDPGQGLRLIYYSQIVNDFQKGDIAEGYSVSREKKESFPLTVTSAQKNPTAFYLCASSIQRGPTYEQYFGPGTRLTVT.

The gene calls are TRBV24-1 and TRBJ2-6; D call uncertain. The CDR3 loop spans 15 amino acids. Germline CDR1 and CDR2: KGHDR and SFDVKD. V shed 7 bases and J shed 3 bases, with 12 bases lying between them. The CDR3 DNA sequence: TGTGCCACCAGCTTGGTCTTAGGTGGGGCCAACGTCCTGACTTTC. Protein product: CATSLVLGGANVLTF.

J is TRBJ1-2 and V is TRBV19; D uncertain. The germline V gene has CDR1 LNHDA and CDR2 SQIVND (reference sequence). Trimming removed 5 bases from V and 3 bases from J, with 10 bases in between. The CDR3 spans 13 residues. CDR3 loop: CASSPDAYYGYTF. The CDR3 coding sequence is TGTGCCAGTAGTCCCGACGCCTACTATGGCTACACCTTC. The full variable domain, in which reference TRBV19 and TRBJ1-2 provide the parts outside the CDR3, is DGGITQSPKYLFRKEGQNVTLSCEQNLNHDAMYWYRQDPGQGLRLIYYSQIVNDFQKGDIAEGYSVSREKKESFPLTVTSAQKNPTAFYLCASSPDAYYGYTFGSGTRLTVV.

The chain recombines TRBV10-3 with TRBJ1-1, with 10 bases identical to TRBD1. V shed 6 bases, J shed 6 bases, and the junction held 7 bases outside the gene matches. The CDR3 sequence is 14 residues long. Germline V CDR1 and CDR2: ENHRY, SYGVKD. CDR3 sequence reads: CAIRPGQGLAEAFF. CDR3 bases: TGTGCCATCAGGCCGGGACAGGGGTTAGCTGAAGCTTTCTTT.

A note on this clonotype: The conserved closing phenylalanine or tryptophan is absent in this CDR3, likely reflecting a read error. The limits of the CDR3 on the DNA are not certain, so only TCRdb's listed CDR3 is given. The rearrangement joins TRBV29-1 to TRBJ1-2; the D call of TRBD1 is as the table states it, not checked on the DNA. The germline V gene has CDR1 SQVTM and CDR2 ANQGSEA. The CDR3 is 9 amino acids in total, end residues counted. The CDR3 spells CSVVTGPTY.

At least ten counts were recorded for this clonotype. V usage is TRBV7-8 and J usage is TRBJ1-1; D is unclear. Germline V CDR1 and CDR2: SGHVS, FQNEAQ. V was shortened by 5 bases and J by 0 bases, with 7 bases between the two germline ends. This CDR3 is built from 13 residues. The CDR3 here is CASSVLMNTEAFF. The CDR3 DNA sequence: TGTGCCAGCAGCGTTTTGATGAACACTGAAGCTTTCTTT. The complete variable domain, with remaining parts taken from reference TRBV7-8 and TRBJ1-1, reads GAGVSQSPRYKVAKRGQDVALRCDPISGHVSLFWYQQALGQGPEFLTYFQNEAQLDKSGLPSDRFFAERPEGSVSTLKIQRTQQEDSAVYLCASSVLMNTEAFFGQGTRLTVV.

The gene calls are TRBV29-1 and TRBJ1-2; 10 bases are shared with TRBD1. Per the germline V gene, CDR1 is SQVTM and CDR2 is ANQGSEA. CDR3 length equals 14 residues. The CDR3 DNA sequence: TGCAGAGTGGACAGGGGGGACGACCTCTACGGCTACACCTTC. Residues: CRVDRGDDLYGYTF. Based on the CDR3 plus reference TRBV29-1 and TRBJ1-2, the full variable domain is SAVISQKPSRDICQRGTSLTIQCQVDSQVTMMFWYRQQPGQSLTLIATANQGSEATYESGFVIDKFPISRPNLTFSTLTVSNMSPEDSSIYLCRVDRGDDLYGYTFGSGTRLTVV.

The gene calls are TRBV7-9 and TRBJ1-1, with a tentative D call TRBD1 (5 bases). Trimming shortened V by 7 bases and J by 6 bases, and 12 bases separated the two germline ends. The CDR3 contains 12 residues. From germline, CDR1 is SEHNR and CDR2 FQNEAQ (reference sequence). The CDR3 reads CASKGLGAEAFF. The CDR3 DNA reads as TGTGCCAGCAAAGGGTTAGGGGCTGAAGCTTTCTTT.

This clonotype was counted at least ten times. This chain joins TRBV15 and TRBJ2-7, with TRBD1 as a possible D gene (5 bases). The CDR3 runs 12 residues. Trimming left V 4 bases short and J 6 bases short, with 10 bases between. CDR1 is LNHNV, CDR2 YYDKDF, per germline (reference sequence). The CDR3 here is CATSKDSSEQYF. The DNA of the CDR3 is TGTGCCACCAGCAAAGACAGTTCCGAGCAGTACTTC.

In nucleotides, the CDR3 is TGCGCCAGCAGCTTGGAAGGGAATGGGGGCACAGATACGCAGTATTTT. Residues: CASSLEGNGGTDTQYF. This chain links TRBV5-1 with TRBJ2-3; unclear D gene. Germline-derived CDR1 and CDR2 are SGHRS and YFSETQ. The length of the CDR3 is 16 residues. Deletions cut 0 bases from V and 1 base from J, with 12 bases between.

The chain employs TRBV19 and TRBJ1-2; D is undetermined. Trimming took off 10 bases at V and 8 bases at J, with 14 bases between the two ends. Looked up from germline, CDR1 is LNHDA and CDR2 is SQIVND (reference sequence). The CDR3 loop spans 11 amino acids. The CDR3: CATLSGRGYTF. As DNA, the CDR3 is TGTGCCACCCTCTCGGGTCGGGGCTACACCTTC. The complete variable domain, with remaining parts taken from reference TRBV19 and TRBJ1-2, reads DGGITQSPKYLFRKEGQNVTLSCEQNLNHDAMYWYRQDPGQGLRLIYYSQIVNDFQKGDIAEGYSVSREKKESFPLTVTSAQKNPTAFYLCATLSGRGYTFGSGTRLTVV.

The rearrangement links TRBV5-1 to TRBJ2-1; TRBD2 aligns across 13 bases. Germline CDR1 reads SGHRS; CDR2 reads YFSETQ. The junction had 7 bases not matched to a gene; V was cut back by 3 bases and J by 10 bases. This CDR3 comprises 15 residues. The CDR3 nucleotides read TGCGCCAGCAGCTCGTTACTAGCGGGGGGGAGGGAGCAGTTCTTC. Translation gives CASSSLLAGGREQFF. The complete variable domain, with remaining parts taken from reference TRBV5-1 and TRBJ2-1, reads KAGVTQTPRYLIKTRGQQVTLSCSPISGHRSVSWYQQTPGQGLQFLFEYFSETQRNKGNFPGRFSGRQFSNSRSEMNVSTLELGDSALYLCASSSLLAGGREQFFGPGTRLTVL.